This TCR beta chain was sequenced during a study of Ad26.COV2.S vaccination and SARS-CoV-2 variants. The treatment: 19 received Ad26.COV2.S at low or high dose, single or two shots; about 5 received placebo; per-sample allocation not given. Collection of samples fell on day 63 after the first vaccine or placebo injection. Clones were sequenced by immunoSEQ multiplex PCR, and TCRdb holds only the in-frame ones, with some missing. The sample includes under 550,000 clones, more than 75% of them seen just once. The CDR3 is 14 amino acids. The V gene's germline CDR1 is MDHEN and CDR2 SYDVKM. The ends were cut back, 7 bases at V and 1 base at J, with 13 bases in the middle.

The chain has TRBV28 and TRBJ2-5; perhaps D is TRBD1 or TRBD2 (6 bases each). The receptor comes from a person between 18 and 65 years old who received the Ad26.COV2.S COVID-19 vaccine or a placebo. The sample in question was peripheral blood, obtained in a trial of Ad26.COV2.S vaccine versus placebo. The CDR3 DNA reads TGTGCCAGCATTCGTCGGGGGCTCCAAGAGACCCAGTACTTC. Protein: CASIRRGLQETQYF.